This entry is about one T cell receptor (beta chain). Only in-frame clones appear in the TCRdb table, and some are missing; sequencing was by immunoSEQ multiplex PCR. In the table there are 88,000 or so clones, over 90% of which are singletons. The CDR3 contains 12 residues. The germline V and J ends were trimmed by 7 bases and 5 bases, with 12 bases remaining between them. Germline V gene lookup returns CDR1 SQVTM and CDR2 ANQGSEA. The data belong to a study of control samples from healthy donors and cancer patients. The sample comprised blood. The source of this sequence is a woman aged 18-30 years in good health. The chain uses TRBV29-1 and TRBJ1-5, with D possibly TRBD1 on 6 matching bases. The CDR3 nucleotides are TGCAGCGAGAGGGGGAGGCATCAGCCCCAGCATTTT. It yields the protein CSERGRHQPQHF.